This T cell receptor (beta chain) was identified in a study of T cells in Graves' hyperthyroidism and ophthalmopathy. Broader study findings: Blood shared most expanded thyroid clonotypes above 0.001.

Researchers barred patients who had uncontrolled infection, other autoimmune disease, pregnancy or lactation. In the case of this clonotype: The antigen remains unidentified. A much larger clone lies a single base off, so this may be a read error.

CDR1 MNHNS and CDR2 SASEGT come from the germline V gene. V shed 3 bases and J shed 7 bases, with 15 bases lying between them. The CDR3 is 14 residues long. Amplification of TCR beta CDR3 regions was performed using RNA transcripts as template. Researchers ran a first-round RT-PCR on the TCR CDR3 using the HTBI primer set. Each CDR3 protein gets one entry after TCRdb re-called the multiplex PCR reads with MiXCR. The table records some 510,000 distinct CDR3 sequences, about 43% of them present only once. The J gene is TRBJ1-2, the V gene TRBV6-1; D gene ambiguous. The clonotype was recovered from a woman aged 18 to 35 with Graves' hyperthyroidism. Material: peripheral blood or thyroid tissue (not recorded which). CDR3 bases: TGTGCCAGCAGTGATTTGTGGACTAACGGTGGCTACACCTTC. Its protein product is CASSDLWTNGGYTF.